Only a few counts were recorded for the clone carrying this TCR beta chain. Its antigen remains unidentified. CDR3 length equals 14 residues. Trimming removed 6 bases from V and 1 base from J; junction bases left unmatched: 3. The germline V gene encodes CDR1 LNHDA and CDR2 SQIVND (reference sequence). The data stem from a study of vaccination and CD4 T cells after COVID-19. Sequenced with the Oncomine TCR Beta short-read assay was DNA taken from cultured CD4+ T cells. Via MiXCR, TCRdb re-called the PCR reads, giving one row per CDR3 protein. The repertoire holds 10,000 to 15,000 distinct CDR3 sequences, 47% seen once, with around 24% in the top ten. Treatment described: approximately nine-day PBMC culture with coronavirus spike peptide pools or control peptides (ViraFEST assay).

The clonotype originates from a human donor who had recovered from COVID-19. The rearrangement uses TRBV19 and TRBJ2-1, with 7 positions matching TRBD2. Sequenced sample: CD4+ T cells from blood, cultured in vitro. CDR3 sequence reads: CASRHGGSYNEQFF. DNA of the CDR3: TGTGCCAGTAGGCACGGGGGGTCCTACAATGAGCAGTTCTTC.